These T cell receptor beta chains were read from a single sample in a study of blood T cell repertoires in COVID-19. Only in-frame clones appear in the TCRdb table, and some are missing; sequencing was by immunoSEQ multiplex PCR. The sample lists hundreds of thousands of clones, around nine tenths seen once, with around 3.5% in the top ten. Source material: peripheral blood. These receptors came from a woman aged 18-35 years who had recovered from COVID-19. CDR3s include the opening cysteine and the closing phenylalanine or tryptophan.

J gene,V gene,CDR3 protein
TRBJ2-2,TRBV29-1,CSVEYRNTGELFF
TRBJ1-1,TRBV18,CASSQRQGVLNTEAFF
TRBJ1-1,TRBV19,CASSLRFPNTEAFF
TRBJ2-2,TRBV9,CASSVAPAGGNTGELFF
TRBJ1-1,TRBV3-1/TRBV3-2,CASSQDWVGDTEAFF
TRBJ2-5,TRBV5-1,CASSLERTGFETQYF
TRBJ2-5,TRBV4-3,CASSPRYLQGGETQYF
TRBJ2-3,TRBV15,CATSRDPSTDTQYF
TRBJ1-2,TRBV6-2/TRBV6-3,CASSFYRVYGYTF
TRBJ2-3,TRBV18,CASSPSPQGRSTDTQYF
TRBJ1-5,TRBV29-1,CSVLLNSNQPQHF
TRBJ1-1,TRBV20-1,CSASRGTHTEAFF
TRBJ2-1,TRBV6-5,CASRFRDEQFF
TRBJ2-1,TRBV4-3,CASSQASGNSYNEQFF
TRBJ1-3,TRBV7-9,CASSTRDSSGNTIYF
TRBJ1-1,TRBV9,CASSRGNTEAFF
TRBJ2-1,TRBV7-9,CASSLGWNRGINEQFF
TRBJ2-1,TRBV6-5,CASRSATSGFGQFF
TRBJ1-1,TRBV6-5,CASSYGDSTEAFF
TRBJ1-2,TRBV5-1,CASSLIPGQGGDYTF
TRBJ2-2,TRBV18,CASSLSESGELFF
TRBJ1-3,TRBV4-1,CASSRTMETAIYF
TRBJ1-2,TRBV5-6,CASSWTGGAFYTF
TRBJ2-3,TRBV6-4,CASSLAGGSDTQYF
TRBJ2-3,TRBV6-6,CASRQTSGSDTQYF
TRBJ1-2,TRBV6-4,CASSEWQGYGYTF
TRBJ2-2,TRBV4-3,CASSQDRIGELFF
TRBJ1-3,TRBV3-1/TRBV3-2,CASSQDGWSPTSGNTIYF
TRBJ2-1,TRBV7-8,CASSLAGYRSEQFF
TRBJ1-1,TRBV11-2,CASSLDLGLLNTEAFF
TRBJ1-1,TRBV19,CASSRAGTGNTEAFF
TRBJ1-1,TRBV18,CASSPPKNTEAFF
TRBJ1-1,TRBV7-2,CASSLVRGPNTEAFF
TRBJ2-1,TRBV9,CASTAGTATYNEQFF
TRBJ1-4,TRBV7-9,CASSLTGTTNEKLFF
TRBJ1-1,TRBV6-2/TRBV6-3,CASSPGHFTEAFF
TRBJ2-5,TRBV7-2,CASSLASSGMWETQYF
TRBJ2-2,TRBV7-2,CASSLDLNTGELFF
TRBJ1-2,TRBV19,CASSKSSGQELIYGYTF
TRBJ1-1,TRBV16,CASSRDTNGVAEAFF
TRBJ2-1,TRBV9,CASSVEGGPYNEQFF
TRBJ2-1,TRBV7-2,CASSFRPGYNEQFF
TRBJ1-2,TRBV11-3,CASSYTGQSSGYTF
TRBJ2-1,TRBV20-1,CSALTDEQFF
TRBJ1-1,TRBV30,CAWSVRSYSGNGPEAFF
TRBJ2-2,TRBV6-5,CASRVYGGSGELFF
TRBJ1-2,TRBV14,CASSLQVQGSGYTF
TRBJ2-3,TRBV27,CASSQGWTQGQQYTDTQYF
TRBJ1-1,TRBV5-1,CASSIHGGTEAFF
TRBJ2-1,TRBV24-1,CATSAEGAGTYNEQFF
TRBJ1-5,TRBV28,CASSSPWPQHF
TRBJ2-1,TRBV29-1,CSVDRTSGGNEQFF
TRBJ2-1,TRBV5-6,CASSYMGLAGVGEQFF
TRBJ2-2,TRBV6-4,CASSATGTTGTGELFF
TRBJ2-5,TRBV5-1,CASSLGLAGGLKETQYF
TRBJ1-1,TRBV4-1,CASSQGQGASTEAFF
TRBJ2-1,TRBV18,CASSRRTSGFSYNEQFF
TRBJ1-4,TRBV5-1,CASSLDTRYPEKLFF